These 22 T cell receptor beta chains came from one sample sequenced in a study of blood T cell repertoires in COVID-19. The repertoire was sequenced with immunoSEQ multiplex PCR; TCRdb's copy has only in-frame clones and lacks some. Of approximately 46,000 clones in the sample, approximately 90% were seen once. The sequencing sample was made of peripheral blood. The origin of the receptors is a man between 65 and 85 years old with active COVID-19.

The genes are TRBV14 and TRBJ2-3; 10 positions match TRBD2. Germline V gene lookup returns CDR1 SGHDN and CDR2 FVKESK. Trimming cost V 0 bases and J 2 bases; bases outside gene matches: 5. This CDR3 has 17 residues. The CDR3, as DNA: TGTGCCAGCAGCCAAGATGTCAGCGGGGGGGCCACAGATACGCAGTATTTT. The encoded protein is CASSQDVSGGATDTQYF.

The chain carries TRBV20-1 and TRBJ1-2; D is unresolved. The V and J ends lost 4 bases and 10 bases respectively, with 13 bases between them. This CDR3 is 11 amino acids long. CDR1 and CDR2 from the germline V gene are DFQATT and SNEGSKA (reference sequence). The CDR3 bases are TGCAGTGCTATGGGCAGTCGTGCCTACACCTTC. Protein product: CSAMGSRAYTF.

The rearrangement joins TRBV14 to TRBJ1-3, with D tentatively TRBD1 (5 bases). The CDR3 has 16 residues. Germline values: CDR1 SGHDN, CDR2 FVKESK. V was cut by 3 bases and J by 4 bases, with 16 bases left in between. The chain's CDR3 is CASSQRFQGSGNTIYF. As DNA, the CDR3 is TGTGCCAGCAGCCAGCGCTTTCAGGGCTCAGGAAACACCATATATTTT.

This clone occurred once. In DNA, the CDR3 is TGTGCCACCAGCAGACAGCGGGGGACCACAGATACGCAGTATTTT. This translates into CATSRQRGTTDTQYF. V gene TRBV15 combines with J gene TRBJ2-3; 8 nucleotides match TRBD2. V gave up 2 bases and J gave up 2 bases; unmatched junction bases: 3. CDR3 size: 15 residues. CDR1 is LNHNV and CDR2 is YYDKDF in the germline V gene (reference sequence). The full variable domain, rest sourced from reference TRBV15 and TRBJ2-3, is DAMVIQNPRYQVTQFGKPVTLSCSQTLNHNVMYWYQQKSSQAPKLLFHYYDKDFNNEADTPDNFQSRRPNTSFCFLDIRSPGLGDTAMYLCATSRQRGTTDTQYFGPGTRLTVL.

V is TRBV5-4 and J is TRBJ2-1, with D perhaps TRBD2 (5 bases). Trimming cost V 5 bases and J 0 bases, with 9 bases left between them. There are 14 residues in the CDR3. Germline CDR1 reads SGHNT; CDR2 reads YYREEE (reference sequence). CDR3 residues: CASSSAGSYNEQFF. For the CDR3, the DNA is TGTGCCAGCAGTTCGGCGGGCTCCTACAATGAGCAGTTCTTC. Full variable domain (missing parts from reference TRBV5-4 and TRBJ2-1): ETGVTQSPTHLIKTRGQQVTLRCSSQSGHNTVSWYQQALGQGPQFIFQYYREEENGRGNFPPRFSGLQFPNYSSELNVNALELDDSALYLCASSSAGSYNEQFFGPGTRLTVL.

CDR3 coding DNA: TGTGCCAGCAGCTTAACCGACAGGAACTATGGCTACACCTTC. Amino acid sequence: CASSLTDRNYGYTF. The gene calls are TRBV11-2 and TRBJ1-2, with D possibly matching TRBD1 (6 bases). Trimming pared 2 bases from V and 2 bases from J, leaving 9 bases between. The CDR3 loop spans 14 amino acids. Germline V gene data show CDR1 as SGHAT and CDR2 as FQNNGV.

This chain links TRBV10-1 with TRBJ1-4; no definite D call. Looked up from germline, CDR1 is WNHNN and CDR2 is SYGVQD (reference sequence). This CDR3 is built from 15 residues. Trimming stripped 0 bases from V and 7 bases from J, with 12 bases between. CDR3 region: CASSESLDSGEKLFF. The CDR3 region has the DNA TGCGCCAGCAGTGAGTCTTTGGATTCGGGTGAAAAACTGTTTTTT.

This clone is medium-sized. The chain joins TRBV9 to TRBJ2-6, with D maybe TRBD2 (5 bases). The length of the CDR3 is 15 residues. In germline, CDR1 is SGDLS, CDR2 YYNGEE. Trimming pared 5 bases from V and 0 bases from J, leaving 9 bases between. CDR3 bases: TGTGCCAGCAGGGGGAGTGTCTCTGGGGCCAACGTCCTGACTTTC. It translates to CASRGSVSGANVLTF.

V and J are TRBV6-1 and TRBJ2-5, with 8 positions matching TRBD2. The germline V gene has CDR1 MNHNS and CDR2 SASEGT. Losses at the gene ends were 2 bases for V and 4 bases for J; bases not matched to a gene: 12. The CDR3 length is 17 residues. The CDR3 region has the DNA TGTGCCAGCAGTGAAAGGGGCCAGCGGGGGATGCGAGAGACCCAGTACTTC. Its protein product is CASSERGQRGMRETQYF.

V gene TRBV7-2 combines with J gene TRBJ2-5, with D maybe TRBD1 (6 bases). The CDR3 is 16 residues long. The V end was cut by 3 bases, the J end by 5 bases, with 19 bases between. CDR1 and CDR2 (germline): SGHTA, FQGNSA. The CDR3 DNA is TGTGCCAGCAGCTTGGGTTTCAGGGGAGCCGTTGAGACCCAGTACTTC. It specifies CASSLGFRGAVETQYF.

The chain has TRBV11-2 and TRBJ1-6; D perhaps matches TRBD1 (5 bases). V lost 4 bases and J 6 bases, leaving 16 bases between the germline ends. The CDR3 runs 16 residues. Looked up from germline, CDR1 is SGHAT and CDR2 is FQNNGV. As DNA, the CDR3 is TGTGCCAGCAGCTCCCCCCGACAGTCCCGTAATTCACCCCTCCACTTT. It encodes CASSSPRQSRNSPLHF. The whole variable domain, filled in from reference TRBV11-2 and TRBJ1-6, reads EAGVAQSPRYKIIEKRQSVAFWCNPISGHATLYWYQQILGQGPKLLIQFQNNGVVDDSQLPKDRFSAERLKGVDSTLKIQPAKLEDSAVYLCASSSPRQSRNSPLHFGNGTRLTVT.

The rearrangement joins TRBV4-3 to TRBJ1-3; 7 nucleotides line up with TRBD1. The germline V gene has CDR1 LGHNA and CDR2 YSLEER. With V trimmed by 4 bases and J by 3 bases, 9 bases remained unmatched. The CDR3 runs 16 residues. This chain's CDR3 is CASSRVGTAVGNTIYF. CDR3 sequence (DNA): TGCGCCAGCAGCCGAGTCGGGACAGCGGTTGGAAACACCATATATTTT.

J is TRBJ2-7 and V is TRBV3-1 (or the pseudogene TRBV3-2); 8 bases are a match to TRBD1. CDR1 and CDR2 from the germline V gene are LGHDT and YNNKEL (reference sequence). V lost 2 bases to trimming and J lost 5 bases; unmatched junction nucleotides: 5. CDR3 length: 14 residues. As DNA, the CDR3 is TGTGCCAGCAGCCAACAGGGGGCTCGGAACGAGCAGTACTTC. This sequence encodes CASSQQGARNEQYF.

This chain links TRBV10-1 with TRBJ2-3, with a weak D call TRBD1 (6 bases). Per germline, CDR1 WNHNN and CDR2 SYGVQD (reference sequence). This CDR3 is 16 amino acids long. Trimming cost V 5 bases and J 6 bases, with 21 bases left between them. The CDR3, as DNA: TGCGCCAGCAGTCGAACCGGGACATCGCCATCGGATACGCAGTATTTT. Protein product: CASSRTGTSPSDTQYF.

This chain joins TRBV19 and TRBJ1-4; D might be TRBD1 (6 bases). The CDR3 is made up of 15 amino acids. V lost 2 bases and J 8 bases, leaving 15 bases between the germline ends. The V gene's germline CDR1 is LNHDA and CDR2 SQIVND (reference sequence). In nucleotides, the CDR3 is TGTGCCAGTAGTATAAGCGGGGGGCTGTCAGAAAAACTGTTTTTT. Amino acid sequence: CASSISGGLSEKLFF.

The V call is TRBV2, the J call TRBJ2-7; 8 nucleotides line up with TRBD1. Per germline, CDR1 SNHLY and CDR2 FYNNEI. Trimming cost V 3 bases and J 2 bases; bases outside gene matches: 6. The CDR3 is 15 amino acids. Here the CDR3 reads CASSDPAGGTYEQYF. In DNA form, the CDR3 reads TGTGCCAGCAGTGATCCTGCAGGGGGCACCTACGAGCAGTACTTC.

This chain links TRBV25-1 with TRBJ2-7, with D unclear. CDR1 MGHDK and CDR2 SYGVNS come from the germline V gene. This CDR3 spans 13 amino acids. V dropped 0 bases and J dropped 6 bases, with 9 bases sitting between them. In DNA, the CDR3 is TGTGCCAGCAGTGAATATACCCCGCGCGAGCAGTACTTC. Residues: CASSEYTPREQYF.

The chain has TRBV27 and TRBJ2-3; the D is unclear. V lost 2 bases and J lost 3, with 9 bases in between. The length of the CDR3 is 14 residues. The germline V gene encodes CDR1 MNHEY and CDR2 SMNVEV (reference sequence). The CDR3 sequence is CASSLQAPTDTQYF. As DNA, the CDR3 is TGTGCCAGCAGTTTACAGGCTCCAACAGATACGCAGTATTTT.

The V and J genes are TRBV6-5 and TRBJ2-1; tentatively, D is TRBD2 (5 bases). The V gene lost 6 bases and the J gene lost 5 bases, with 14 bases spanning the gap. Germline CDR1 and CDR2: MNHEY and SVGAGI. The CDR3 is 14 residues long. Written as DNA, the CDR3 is TGTGCCAGCAGACCCATGGACTGGGACAATGAGCAGTTCTTC. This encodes CASRPMDWDNEQFF.

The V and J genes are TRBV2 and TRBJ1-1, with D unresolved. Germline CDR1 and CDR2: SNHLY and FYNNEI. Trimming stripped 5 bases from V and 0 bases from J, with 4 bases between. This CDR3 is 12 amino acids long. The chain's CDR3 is CASSLMNTEAFF. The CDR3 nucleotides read TGTGCCAGCAGTTTAATGAACACTGAAGCTTTCTTT.

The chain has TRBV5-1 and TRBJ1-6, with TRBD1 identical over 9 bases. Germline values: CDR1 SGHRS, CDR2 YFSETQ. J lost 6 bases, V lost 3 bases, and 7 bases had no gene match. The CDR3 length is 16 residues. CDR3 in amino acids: CASSYTQGARNSPLHF. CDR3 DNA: TGCGCCAGCAGCTACACACAGGGGGCGCGTAATTCACCCCTCCACTTT.

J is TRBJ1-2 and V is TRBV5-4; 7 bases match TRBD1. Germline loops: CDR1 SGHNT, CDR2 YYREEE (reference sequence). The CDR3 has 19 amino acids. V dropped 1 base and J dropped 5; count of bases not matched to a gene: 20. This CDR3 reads CASSLIGAKGVDRAYGYTF. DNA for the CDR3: TGTGCCAGCAGCTTGATTGGGGCGAAGGGGGTCGACAGGGCGTATGGCTACACCTTC.